This paragraph reports one T cell receptor beta chain. Using immunoSEQ multiplex PCR, the repertoire was profiled, and TCRdb retains in-frame clones only, with some absent. The sample shows approximately 92,000 clones, over 80% of them seen only once. Trimming cost V 5 bases and J 6 bases; bases outside gene matches: 6. Germline V gives CDR1 SNHLY, CDR2 FYNNEI. The CDR3 length is 15 residues. The data belong to a study of blood T cell repertoires in COVID-19. The V call is TRBV2, the J call TRBJ2-3; TRBD2 aligns across 12 bases. The specimen was peripheral blood. The sequence was obtained from a man in his 70s with active or convalescent COVID-19. In nucleotides, the CDR3 is TGTGCCAGCAGTTCTAGCGGGGGGGCCGGGGATACGCAGTATTTT. This codes for CASSSSGGAGDTQYF.